This TCR beta chain was observed in a study of cytomegalovirus exposure and HLA in healthy donors. Background on the study: The approximately 670 first-cohort repertoires shared a platform with the 130 or so validation repertoires, as reported in a later analysis. Study-wide results and limits: According to the study, roughly 160 TCR beta chains were cytomegalovirus-associated. Confirmation was obtained in vitro that a few CMV-associated chains are specific for CMV antigens. The tendency of first-cohort TCR clusters to co-occur in the 100 to 150 validation repertoires was identified by a subsequent analysis.

Here immunoSEQ multiplex PCR was the method, and the copy in TCRdb shows in-frame clones only, minus some. Of more than 85,000 clones listed, around nine tenths are singletons. As for this clone: Its antigen is unidentified.

Losses at the gene ends were 4 bases for V and 4 bases for J; bases not matched to a gene: 5. CDR1 PRHDT and CDR2 FYEKMQ come from the germline V gene (reference sequence). CDR3 length: 15 amino acids. The V call is TRBV13, the J call TRBJ2-7, with 12 bases matching TRBD2. This receptor was taken from a woman younger than 45 in good health and CMV-seropositive. The source material was PBMCs. The chain's CDR3 is CASSSRLAGVYEQYF. The CDR3 DNA reads TGTGCCAGCAGCTCCAGACTAGCGGGAGTATACGAGCAGTACTTC.